This TCR beta chain was observed in a study of blood T cell repertoires in COVID-19. Study-level background: Acute and convalescent COVID-19 samples came from the United States, Italy and Spain. T cells, B-cell-depleted T cells, or PBMCs provided the cDNA or gDNA that served as material.

CDR1 is SGHTA, CDR2 FQGNSA, per germline. This CDR3 region has 17 residues. The V and J ends lost 5 bases and 0 bases respectively, with 18 bases between them. Profiled with immunoSEQ multiplex PCR; TCRdb holds only in-frame clones, not every one. Here the sample spans 150,000 to 190,000 clones, 75% to 90% being singletons. Sequenced material: peripheral blood. This chain joins TRBV7-2 and TRBJ2-3; weak D call: TRBD2 (6 bases). This sequence was found in a woman aged 70-85 years with acute or convalescent COVID-19. Here the CDR3 reads CASSQRRRGGSTDTQYF. The CDR3 nucleotides read TGTGCCAGCAGCCAGAGGCGGCGGGGCGGAAGCACAGATACGCAGTATTTT.